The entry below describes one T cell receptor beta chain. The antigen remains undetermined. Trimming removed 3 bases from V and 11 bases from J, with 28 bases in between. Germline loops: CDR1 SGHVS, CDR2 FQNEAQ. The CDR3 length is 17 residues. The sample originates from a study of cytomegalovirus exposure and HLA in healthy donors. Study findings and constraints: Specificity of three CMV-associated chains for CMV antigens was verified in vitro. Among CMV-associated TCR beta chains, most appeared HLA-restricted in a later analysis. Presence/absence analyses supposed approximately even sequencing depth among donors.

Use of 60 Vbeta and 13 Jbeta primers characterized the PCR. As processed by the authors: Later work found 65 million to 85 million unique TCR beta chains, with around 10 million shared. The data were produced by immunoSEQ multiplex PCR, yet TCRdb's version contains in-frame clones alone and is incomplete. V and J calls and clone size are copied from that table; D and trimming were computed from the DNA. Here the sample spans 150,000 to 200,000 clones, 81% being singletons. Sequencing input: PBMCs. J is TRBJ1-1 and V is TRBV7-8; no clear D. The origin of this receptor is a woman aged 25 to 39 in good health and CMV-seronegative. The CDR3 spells CASSFTGSYSYPRGAFF. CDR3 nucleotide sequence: TGTGCCAGCAGCTTCACGGGGAGCTACTCCTACCCTCGTGGGGCTTTCTTT.